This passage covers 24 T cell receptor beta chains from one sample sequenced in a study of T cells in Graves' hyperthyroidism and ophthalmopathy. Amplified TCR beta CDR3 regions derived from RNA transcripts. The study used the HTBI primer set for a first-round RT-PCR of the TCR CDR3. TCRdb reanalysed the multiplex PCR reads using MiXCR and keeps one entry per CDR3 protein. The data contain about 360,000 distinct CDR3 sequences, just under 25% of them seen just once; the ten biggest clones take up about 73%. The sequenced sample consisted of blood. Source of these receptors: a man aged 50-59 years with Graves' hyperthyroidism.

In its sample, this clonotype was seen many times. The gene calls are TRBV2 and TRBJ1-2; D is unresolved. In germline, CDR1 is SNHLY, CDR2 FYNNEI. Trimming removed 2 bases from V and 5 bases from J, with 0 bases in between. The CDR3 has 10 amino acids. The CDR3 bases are TGTGCCAGCAGTGAATATGGCTACACCTTC. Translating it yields CASSEYGYTF.

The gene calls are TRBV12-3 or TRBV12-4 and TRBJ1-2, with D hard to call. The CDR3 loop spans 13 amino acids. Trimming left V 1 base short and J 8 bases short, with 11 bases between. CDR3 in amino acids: CASSLGHSYGYTF. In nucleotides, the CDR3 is TGTGCCAGCAGTTTAGGGCACTCATACGGCTACACCTTC.

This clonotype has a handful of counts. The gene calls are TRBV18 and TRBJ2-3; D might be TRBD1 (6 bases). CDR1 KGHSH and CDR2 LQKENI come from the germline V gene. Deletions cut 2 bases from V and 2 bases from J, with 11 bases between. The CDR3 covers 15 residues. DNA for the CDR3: TGTGCCAGCTCACCAACCAGGGGATTCACAGATACGCAGTATTTT. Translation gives CASSPTRGFTDTQYF. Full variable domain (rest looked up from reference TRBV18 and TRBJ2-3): NAGVMQNPRHLVRRRGQEARLRCSPMKGHSHVYWYRQLPEEGLKFMVYLQKENIIDESGMPKERFSAEFPKEGPSILRIQQVVRGDSAAYFCASSPTRGFTDTQYFGPGTRLTVL.

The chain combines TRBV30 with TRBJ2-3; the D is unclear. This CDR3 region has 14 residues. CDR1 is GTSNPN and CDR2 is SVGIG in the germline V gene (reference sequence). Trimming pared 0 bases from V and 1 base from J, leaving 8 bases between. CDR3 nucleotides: TGTGCCTGGAGTGTTGGAGAGGGCACAGATACGCAGTATTTT. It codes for CAWSVGEGTDTQYF.

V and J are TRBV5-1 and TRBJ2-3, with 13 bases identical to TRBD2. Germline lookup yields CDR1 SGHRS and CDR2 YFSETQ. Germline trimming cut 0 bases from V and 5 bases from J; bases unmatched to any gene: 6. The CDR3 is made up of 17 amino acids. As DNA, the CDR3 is TGCGCCAGCAGCTTGGAGGGACTAGCGGGATGGATAGATACGCAGTATTTT. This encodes CASSLEGLAGWIDTQYF.

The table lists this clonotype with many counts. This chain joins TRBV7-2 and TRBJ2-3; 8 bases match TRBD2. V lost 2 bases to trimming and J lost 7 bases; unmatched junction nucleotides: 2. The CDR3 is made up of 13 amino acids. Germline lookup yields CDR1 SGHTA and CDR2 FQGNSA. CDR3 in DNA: TGTGCCAGCAGCTTACGGGGGGGCAATACGCAGTATTTT. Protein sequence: CASSLRGGNTQYF.

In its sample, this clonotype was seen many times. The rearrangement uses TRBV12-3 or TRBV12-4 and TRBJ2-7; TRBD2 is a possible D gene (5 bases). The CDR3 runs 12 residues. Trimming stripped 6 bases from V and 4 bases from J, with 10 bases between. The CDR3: CASSRTGYEQYF. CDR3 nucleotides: TGTGCCAGCAGCCGGACGGGATACGAGCAGTACTTC.

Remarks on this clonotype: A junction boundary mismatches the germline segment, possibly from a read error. CDR3 coding DNA: TGTGCCAGCAGAGTTCGTTTTGGGGATGGGATTGGCAATAAGCAGTTCTTC. This encodes CASRVRFGDGIGNKQFF. J is TRBJ2-1 and V is TRBV12-3 or TRBV12-4; D remains unclear. This CDR3 spans 17 amino acids.

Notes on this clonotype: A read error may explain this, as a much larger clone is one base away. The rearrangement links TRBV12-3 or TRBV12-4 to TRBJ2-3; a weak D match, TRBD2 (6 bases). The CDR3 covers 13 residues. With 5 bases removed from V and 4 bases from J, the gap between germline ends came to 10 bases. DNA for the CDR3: TGTGCCAGCAGTACCGGGAGCCCAGATACGCAGTATTTT. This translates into CASSTGSPDTQYF.

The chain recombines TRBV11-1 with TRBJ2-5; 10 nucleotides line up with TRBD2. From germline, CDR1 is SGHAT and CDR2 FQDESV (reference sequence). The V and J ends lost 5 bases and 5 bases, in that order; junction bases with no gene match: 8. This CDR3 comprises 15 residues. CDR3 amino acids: CASSPLLAGDETQYF. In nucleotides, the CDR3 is TGTGCCAGCAGCCCGCTGCTAGCGGGAGACGAGACCCAGTACTTC.

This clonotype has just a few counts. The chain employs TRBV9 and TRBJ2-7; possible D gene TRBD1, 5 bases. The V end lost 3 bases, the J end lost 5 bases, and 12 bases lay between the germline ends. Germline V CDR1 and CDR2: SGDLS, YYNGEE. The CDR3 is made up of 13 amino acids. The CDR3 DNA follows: TGTGCCAGCAGCGCCCAGGGTTTCGACGAGCAGTACTTC. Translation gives CASSAQGFDEQYF.

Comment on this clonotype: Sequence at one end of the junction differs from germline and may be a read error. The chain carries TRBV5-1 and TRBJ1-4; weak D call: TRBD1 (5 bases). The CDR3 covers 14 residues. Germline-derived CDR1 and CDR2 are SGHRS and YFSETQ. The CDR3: CASSLEGANEELFF. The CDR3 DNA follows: TGCGCCAGCAGCTTGGAAGGGGCTAATGAAGAACTGTTTTTT.

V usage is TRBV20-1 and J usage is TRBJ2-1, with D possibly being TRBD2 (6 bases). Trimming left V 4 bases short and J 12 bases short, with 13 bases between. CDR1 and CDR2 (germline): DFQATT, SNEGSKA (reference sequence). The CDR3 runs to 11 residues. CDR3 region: CSAMSLAMQFF. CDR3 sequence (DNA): TGCAGTGCTATGTCCCTAGCGATGCAGTTCTTC.

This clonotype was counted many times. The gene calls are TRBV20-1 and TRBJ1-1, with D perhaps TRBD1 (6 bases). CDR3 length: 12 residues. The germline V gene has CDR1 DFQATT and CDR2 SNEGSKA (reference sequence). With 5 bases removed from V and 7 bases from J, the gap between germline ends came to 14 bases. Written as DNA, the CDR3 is TGCAGTGCTCTTAACCAGGGGTTTGAAGCTTTCTTT. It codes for CSALNQGFEAFF.

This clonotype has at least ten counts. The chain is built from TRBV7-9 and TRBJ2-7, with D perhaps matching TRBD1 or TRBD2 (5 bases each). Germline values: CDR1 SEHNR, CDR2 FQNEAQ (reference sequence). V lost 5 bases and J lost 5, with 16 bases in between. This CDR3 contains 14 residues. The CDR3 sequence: CASSHGTVRDEQYF. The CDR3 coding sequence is TGTGCCAGCAGCCACGGGACGGTAAGGGACGAGCAGTACTTC. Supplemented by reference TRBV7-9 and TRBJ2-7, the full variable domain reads DTGVSQNPRHKITKRGQNVTFRCDPISEHNRLYWYRQTLGQGPEFLTYFQNEAQLEKSRLLSDRFSAERPKGSFSTLEIQRTEQGDSAMYLCASSHGTVRDEQYFGPGTRLTVT.

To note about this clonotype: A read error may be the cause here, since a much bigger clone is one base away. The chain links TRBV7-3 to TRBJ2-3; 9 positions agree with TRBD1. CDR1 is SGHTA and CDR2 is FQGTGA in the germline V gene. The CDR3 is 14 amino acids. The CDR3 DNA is TGTGTCAGCAGCAGGGGACAGGGACTCGATACGCAGTATTTT. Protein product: CVSSRGQGLDTQYF.

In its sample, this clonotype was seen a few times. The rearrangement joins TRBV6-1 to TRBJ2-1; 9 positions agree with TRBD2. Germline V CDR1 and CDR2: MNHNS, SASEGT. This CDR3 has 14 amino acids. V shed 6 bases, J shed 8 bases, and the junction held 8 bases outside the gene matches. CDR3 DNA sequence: TGTGCCAGCAGAACCGGGACTAGCTTTGATGAGCAGTTCTTC. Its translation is CASRTGTSFDEQFF.

The CDR3 loop is CASRTQSLSEKLFF. Here the CDR3 DNA reads TGCGCCAGCAGAACACAGAGTTTAAGTGAAAAACTGTTTTTT. The genes are TRBV5-1 and TRBJ1-4; no definite D call. This CDR3 has 14 amino acids. V gave up 5 bases and J gave up 7 bases, with 15 bases separating them. Germline V gene data show CDR1 as SGHRS and CDR2 as YFSETQ.

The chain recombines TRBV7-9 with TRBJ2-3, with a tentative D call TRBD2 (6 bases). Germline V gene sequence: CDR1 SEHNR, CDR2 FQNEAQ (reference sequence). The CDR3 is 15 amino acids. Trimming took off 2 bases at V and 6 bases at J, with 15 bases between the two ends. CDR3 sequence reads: CASSLISWGLDTQYF. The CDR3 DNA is TGTGCCAGCAGCTTAATATCTTGGGGACTTGATACGCAGTATTTT.

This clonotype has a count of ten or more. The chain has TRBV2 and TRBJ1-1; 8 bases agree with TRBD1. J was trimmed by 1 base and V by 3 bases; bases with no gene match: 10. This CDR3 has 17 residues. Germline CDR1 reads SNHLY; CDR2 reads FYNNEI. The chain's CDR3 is CASSDGTGVGRNTEAFF. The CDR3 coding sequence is TGTGCCAGCAGTGATGGGACAGGAGTAGGTCGGAACACTGAAGCTTTCTTT.

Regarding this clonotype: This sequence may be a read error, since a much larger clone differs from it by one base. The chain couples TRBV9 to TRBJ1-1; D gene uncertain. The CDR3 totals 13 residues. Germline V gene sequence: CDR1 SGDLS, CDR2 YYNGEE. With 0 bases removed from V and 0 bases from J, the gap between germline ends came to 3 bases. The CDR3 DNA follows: TGTGCCAGCAGCGTAGTCGTGAACACTGAAGCTTTCTTT. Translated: CASSVVVNTEAFF.

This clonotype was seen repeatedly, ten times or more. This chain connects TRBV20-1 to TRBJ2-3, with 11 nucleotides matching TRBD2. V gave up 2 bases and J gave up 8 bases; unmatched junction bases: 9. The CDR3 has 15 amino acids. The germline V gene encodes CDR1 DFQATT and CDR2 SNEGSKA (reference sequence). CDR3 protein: CSARPLSGRAGTQYF. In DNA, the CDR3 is TGCAGTGCTAGACCCCTTAGCGGGAGGGCCGGTACGCAGTATTTT.

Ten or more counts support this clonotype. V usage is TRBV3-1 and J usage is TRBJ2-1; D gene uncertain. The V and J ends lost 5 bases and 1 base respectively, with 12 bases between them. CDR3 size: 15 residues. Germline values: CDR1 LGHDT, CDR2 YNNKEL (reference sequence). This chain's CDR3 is CASSDLTASYNEQFF. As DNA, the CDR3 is TGTGCCAGCAGCGATCTAACTGCGTCCTACAATGAGCAGTTCTTC.

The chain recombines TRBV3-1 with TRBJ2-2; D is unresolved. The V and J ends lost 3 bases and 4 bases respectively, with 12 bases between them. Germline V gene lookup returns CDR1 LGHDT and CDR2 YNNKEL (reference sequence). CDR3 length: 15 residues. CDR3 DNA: TGTGCCAGCAGCCAGGGGTCATGGGTCACCGGGGAGCTGTTTTTT. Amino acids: CASSQGSWVTGELFF.